This is a list of T cell receptor beta chains from one sample in a study of T-cell reconstitution after alpha-beta-depleted transplantation in children. TCRdb re-called the PCR reads through MiXCR, storing one row per CDR3 protein. The repertoire includes about 980,000 distinct CDR3 sequences, less than 30% of them detected once, and roughly 30% sits in the top ten. The sample here was PBMCs, mostly from graft donor cells, taken 360 days after TCRalphabeta/CD19-depleted stem cell transplant. These receptors originate from a boy under two years old who had a stem cell transplant for SCID, so the T cells may come from the graft donor. The CDR3 runs from the conserved cysteine through the conserved F or W.

V gene,J gene,CDR3 protein
TRBV29-1,TRBJ2-3,CSVEKPGTDTQYF
TRBV12-3/TRBV12-4,TRBJ1-5,CASSLGSDRGNQPQHF
TRBV24-1,TRBJ2-3,CATSGDSRIDTQYF
TRBV6-2/TRBV6-3,TRBJ2-1,CASSHGGEQFF
TRBV12-3/TRBV12-4,TRBJ2-3,CASSLLSGGPGDTQYF
TRBV30,TRBJ1-3,CAWSLGQTRPGNTIYF
TRBV6-2/TRBV6-3,TRBJ2-5,CASSYALGRGETQYF
TRBV20-1,TRBJ1-6,CSAKGMRDSPLHF
TRBV28,TRBJ1-6,CASSSPKRGTYNSPLHF
TRBV13,TRBJ2-4,CASSTRQGEIAKNIQYF
TRBV5-1,TRBJ2-1,CASSLSSDYYNEQFF
TRBV5-1,TRBJ2-1,CASSGGTSGYSNEQFF
TRBV12-3/TRBV12-4,TRBJ2-1,CASSLERGYNEQFF
TRBV5-1,TRBJ2-1,CASSLLSGPNEQFF
TRBV28,TRBJ2-3,CASSLWWGIGSTDTQYF
TRBV12-3/TRBV12-4,TRBJ2-2,CASSPQVMFTGELFF
TRBV9,TRBJ2-4,CASSGDGIAKNIQYF
TRBV29-1,TRBJ2-3,CSVASSGDLSDTQYF
TRBV27,TRBJ2-7,CASSPVGRTTGEQYF
TRBV5-6,TRBJ2-3,CASSPRGIGTQYF
TRBV11-2,TRBJ1-1,CASSPEPYGKTRPEAFF
TRBV6-5,TRBJ1-2,CASSREVAGNYGYTF
TRBV10-3,TRBJ2-7,CAIAEGAGSYEQYF
TRBV4-1,TRBJ1-2,CASSQDRWARGYTF
TRBV10-3,TRBJ2-3,CAITDRTTDTQYF
TRBV11-2,TRBJ2-7,CASSLGITGPPDYEQYF
TRBV4-2,TRBJ2-1,CASSAGLAENNEQFF
TRBV20-1,TRBJ1-4,CSATYGAGEKLFF
TRBV4-3,TRBJ1-1,CASSQTTGVNTEAFF
TRBV12-3/TRBV12-4,TRBJ2-1,CASSIRTGSNEQFF
TRBV2,TRBJ2-5,CASSAGLRREETQYF
TRBV27,TRBJ2-3,CASSLVAGGSDTQYF
TRBV20-1,TRBJ2-1,CSAPRPLWAGVSSYNEQFF
TRBV12-3/TRBV12-4,TRBJ1-1,CASSPRDRGMNTEAFF
TRBV5-1,TRBJ2-5,CASSLGLTGGEGETQYF
TRBV6-5,TRBJ2-7,CASSYSAALRLYEQYF
TRBV12-3/TRBV12-4,TRBJ2-7,CASTGQVFHEQYF
TRBV5-1,TRBJ1-5,CASSLDPIGQGIRAQHF
TRBV16,TRBJ2-7,CASSQLRQGYEQYF